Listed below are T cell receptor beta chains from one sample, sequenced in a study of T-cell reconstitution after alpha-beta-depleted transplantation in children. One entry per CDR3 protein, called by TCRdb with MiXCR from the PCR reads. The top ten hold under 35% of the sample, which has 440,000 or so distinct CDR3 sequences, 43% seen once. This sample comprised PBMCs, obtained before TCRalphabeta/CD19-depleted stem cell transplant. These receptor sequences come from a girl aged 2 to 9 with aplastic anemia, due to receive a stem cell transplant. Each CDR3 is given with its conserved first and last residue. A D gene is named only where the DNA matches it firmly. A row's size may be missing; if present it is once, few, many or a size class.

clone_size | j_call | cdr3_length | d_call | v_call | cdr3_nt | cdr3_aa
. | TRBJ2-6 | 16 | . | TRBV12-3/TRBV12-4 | TGTGCCAGCAGTCGACATGTGGGGACTGGGGCCAACGTCCTGACTTTC | CASSRHVGTGANVLTF
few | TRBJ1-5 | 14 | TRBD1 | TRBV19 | TGTGCCAGTTCGGACAGGGCTGATAAGAAGCCCCAGCATTTT | CASSDRADKKPQHF
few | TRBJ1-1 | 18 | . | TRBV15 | TGTGCCACCAGCAGAGATCTTCTGCCCGGAAAGGGGGACACTGAAGCTTTCTTT | CATSRDLLPGKGDTEAFF
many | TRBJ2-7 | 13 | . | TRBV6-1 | TGTGCCAGCAGGGCAGGTTTCACCTACGAGCAGTACTTC | CASRAGFTYEQYF
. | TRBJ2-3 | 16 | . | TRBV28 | TGTGCCAGCACCTACCTGACTAGAGCAGACACAGATACGCAGTATTTT | CASTYLTRADTDTQYF
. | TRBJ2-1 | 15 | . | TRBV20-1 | TGCAGTGCTAGAGGAACGAGGGACTCCTACAATGAGCAGTTCTTC | CSARGTRDSYNEQFF
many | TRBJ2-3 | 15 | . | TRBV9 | TGTGCCAGCAGCGTAGTAGGGCAGGTCCCAGATACGCAGTATTTT | CASSVVGQVPDTQYF
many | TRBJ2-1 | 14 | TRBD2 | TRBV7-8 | TGTGCCAGCAGGGAAACTAGCGGGAAAAATGAGCAGTTCTTC | CASRETSGKNEQFF
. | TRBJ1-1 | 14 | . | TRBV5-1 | TGCGCCAGCAGCTTGGCCTGGGGGAACACTGAAGCTTTCTTT | CASSLAWGNTEAFF
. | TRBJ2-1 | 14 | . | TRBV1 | TGCACCAGCAGCCAAGAGATCGCCTACAATGAGCAGTTCTTC | CTSSQEIAYNEQFF
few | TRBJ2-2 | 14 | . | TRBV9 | TGTGCCGGATCTCCGGGCCCGAACACCGGGGAGCTGTTTTTT | CAGSPGPNTGELFF
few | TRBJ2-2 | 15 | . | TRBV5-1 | TGCGCCAGCAGCAACAATCGACAAAACACCGGGGAGCTGTTTTTT | CASSNNRQNTGELFF
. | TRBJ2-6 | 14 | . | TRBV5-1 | TGTGCCAGCAGTTTGGAATCTGGGGCCAACGTCCTGACTTTC | CASSLESGANVLTF
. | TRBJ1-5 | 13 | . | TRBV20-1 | TGCAGTGCCAAAACAGATAGCAATCAGCCCCAGCATTTT | CSAKTDSNQPQHF
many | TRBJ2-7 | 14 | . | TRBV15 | TGTGCCACCAGTAAAGGGGGAAGCTCCTACGAGCAGTACTTC | CATSKGGSSYEQYF
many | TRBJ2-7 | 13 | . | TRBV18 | TGTGCCAGCTCACTGGGGCAGTACTACGAGCAGTACTTC | CASSLGQYYEQYF
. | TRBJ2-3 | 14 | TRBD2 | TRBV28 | TGTGCCAGCAGCCGCGGGGGGCGCTCAGATACGCAGTATTTT | CASSRGGRSDTQYF
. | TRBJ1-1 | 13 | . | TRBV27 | TGTGCCAGCAGTTCATCCGGGGGGACTGAAGCTTTCTTT | CASSSSGGTEAFF
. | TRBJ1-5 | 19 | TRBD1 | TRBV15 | TGTGCCACCAGCAGAGAAATACAGGGGCTAAGATATAGCAATCAGCCCCAGCATTTT | CATSREIQGLRYSNQPQHF
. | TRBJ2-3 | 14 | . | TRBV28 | TGTGCCAGCAGCCGCGGCCCCAGCACAGATACGCAGTATTTT | CASSRGPSTDTQYF
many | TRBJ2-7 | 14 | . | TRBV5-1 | TGCGCCAGCAGCGTGGAGGTTCAGGGGGGCGAGCAGTACTTC | CASSVEVQGGEQYF
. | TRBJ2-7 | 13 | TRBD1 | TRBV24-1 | TGTGCCACCAGTGATATGACAGGGGAAGAGCAGTACTTC | CATSDMTGEEQYF
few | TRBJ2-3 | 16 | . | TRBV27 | TGTGCCAGCAGTTTGTCCTTCGACGGACGGCCACGAACGCAGTATTTT | CASSLSFDGRPRTQYF
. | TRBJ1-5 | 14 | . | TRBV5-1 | TGCGCCAGCAGCTTTGGGACACCAAATCAGCCCCAGCATTTT | CASSFGTPNQPQHF
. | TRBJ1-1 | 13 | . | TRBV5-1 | TGCGCCAGCAGCTTGGTTCGGGCCAGTGAAGCTTTCTTT | CASSLVRASEAFF
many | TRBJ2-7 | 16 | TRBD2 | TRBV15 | TGTGCCACCAGCCCCACATTACTAGCGGGAGGCCACGAGCAGTACTTC | CATSPTLLAGGHEQYF
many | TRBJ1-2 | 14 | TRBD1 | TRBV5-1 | TGCGCCAGCAGCTCGACAGGGGTTGAGGGGGGCTACACCTTC | CASSSTGVEGGYTF
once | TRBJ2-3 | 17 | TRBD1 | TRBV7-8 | TGTGCCAGCAGCTTCCCAACAGGGGGGACTAGCACAGATACGCAGTATTTT | CASSFPTGGTSTDTQYF
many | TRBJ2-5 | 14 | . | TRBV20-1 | TGCAGTGCTAGAGATGGGCTAGATATAGGGACCCAGTACTTC | CSARDGLDIGTQYF
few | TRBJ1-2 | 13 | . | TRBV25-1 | TGTGCCAGCAGTGCTCTCCGGGGCTATGGCTACACCTTC | CASSALRGYGYTF
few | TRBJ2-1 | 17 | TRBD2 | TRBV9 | TGTGCCAGCAGCCCCCGGCTAGCGGAGTCCTCCTACAATGAGCAGTTCTTC | CASSPRLAESSYNEQFF
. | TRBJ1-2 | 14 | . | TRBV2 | TGTGCCAGCAGGAGGGGAGAAACTAACTATGGCTACACCTTC | CASRRGETNYGYTF
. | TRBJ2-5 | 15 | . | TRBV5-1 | TGCGCCAGCAGCTTGGCCGTTGGGACGGGCGAGACCCAGTACTTC | CASSLAVGTGETQYF
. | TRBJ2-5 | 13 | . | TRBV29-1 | TGCAGCGTTGCAAGCGGAGTACAAGAGACCCAGTACTTC | CSVASGVQETQYF
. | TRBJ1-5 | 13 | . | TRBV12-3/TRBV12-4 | TGTGCCAGCAGTCCAGATTACAATCAGCCCCAGCATTTT | CASSPDYNQPQHF
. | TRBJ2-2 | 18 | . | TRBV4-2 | TGTGCCAGCAGCCAAGATCTTGTAGGCGGGGCGAACACCGGGGAGCTGTTTTTT | CASSQDLVGGANTGELFF
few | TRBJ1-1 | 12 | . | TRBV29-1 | TGCAGCGTTGAGAACACAAACACTGAAGCTTTCTTT | CSVENTNTEAFF
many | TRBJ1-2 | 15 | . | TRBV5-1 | TGCGCCAGCAGCTTGGTGCGGGGGGTGAGCGACGGCTACACCTTC | CASSLVRGVSDGYTF
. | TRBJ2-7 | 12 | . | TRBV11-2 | TGTGCCAGCAGCTTAAAGACGAAAGAGCAGTACTTC | CASSLKTKEQYF
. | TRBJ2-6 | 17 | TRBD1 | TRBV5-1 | TGCGCCAGCAGCTACCGGGACAGGATCTCTGGGGCCAACGTCCTGACTTTC | CASSYRDRISGANVLTF
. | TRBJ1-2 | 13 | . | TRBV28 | TGTGCCAGCAGTTTATATGGGGGCTATGGCGACACCTTC | CASSLYGGYGDTF
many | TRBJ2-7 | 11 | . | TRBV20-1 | TGCAGTGCCCCGGACAGCTACGAGCAGTACTTC | CSAPDSYEQYF
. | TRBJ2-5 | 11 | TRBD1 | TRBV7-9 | TGTGCCAGCAGCTCCCCGGGACAGGGGTACTTC | CASSSPGQGYF
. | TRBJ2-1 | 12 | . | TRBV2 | TGTGCCAGCAGTGGACTAGGTGATGAGCAGTTCTTC | CASSGLGDEQFF
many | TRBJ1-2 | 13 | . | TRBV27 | TGTGCCAGCAGTAGGGACACGTACTATGGCTACACCTTC | CASSRDTYYGYTF
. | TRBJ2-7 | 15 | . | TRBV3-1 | TGTGCCAGCAGCTCCCTGGGACAACCTTTTTACGAGCAGTACTTC | CASSSLGQPFYEQYF
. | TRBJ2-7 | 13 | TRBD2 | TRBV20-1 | TGCAGTGCTTACTTAGCGGGAGAATACGAGCAGTACTTC | CSAYLAGEYEQYF
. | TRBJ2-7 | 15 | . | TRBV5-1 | TGCGCCAGCAGACTCGGGCCAGAGAGCTCCTACGAGCAGTACTTC | CASRLGPESSYEQYF
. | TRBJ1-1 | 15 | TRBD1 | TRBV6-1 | TGTGCCAGCAGCCCGACAGGGGGCTCAGTACATGAAGCTTTCTTT | CASSPTGGSVHEAFF
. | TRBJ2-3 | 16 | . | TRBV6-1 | TGTGCCAGCAGGGGGGGACAGAACCTGCTCACAGATACGCAGTATTTT | CASRGGQNLLTDTQYF
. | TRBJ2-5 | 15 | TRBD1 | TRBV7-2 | TGTGCCAGCAGCTTAGGACAGGGCTTTCGAGAGACCCAGTACTTC | CASSLGQGFRETQYF
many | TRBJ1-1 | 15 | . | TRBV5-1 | TGCGCCAGCAGCCTCCACGCTCAGGGGACCACTGAAGCTTTCTTT | CASSLHAQGTTEAFF
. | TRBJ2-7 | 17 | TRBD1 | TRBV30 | TGTGCCTGGAGTGTACCCCCAGGGACAGAACATCCCTACGAGCAGTACTTC | CAWSVPPGTEHPYEQYF
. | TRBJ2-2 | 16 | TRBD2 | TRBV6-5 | TGTGCCAGCAGTTCCTATAGCGGGAGGAACACCGGGGAGCTGTTTTTT | CASSSYSGRNTGELFF
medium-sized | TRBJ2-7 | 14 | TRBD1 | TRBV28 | TGTGCCAGCAGTTTACCCGGGACAGGTTACGAGCAGTACTTC | CASSLPGTGYEQYF
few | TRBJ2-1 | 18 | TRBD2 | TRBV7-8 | TGTGCCAGCAGCTTAGGCGGGGCCGTAGCGGGCTCCTACAATGAGCAGTTCTTC | CASSLGGAVAGSYNEQFF
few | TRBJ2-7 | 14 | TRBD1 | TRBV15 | TGTGCCACCAGCAGAGTAGGGGGCACCTACGAGCAGTACTTC | CATSRVGGTYEQYF
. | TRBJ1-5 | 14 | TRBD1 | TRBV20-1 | TGCAGTGCCTTGACAGGGAGCAGCAATCAGCCCCAGCATTTT | CSALTGSSNQPQHF
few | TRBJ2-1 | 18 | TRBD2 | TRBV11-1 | TGTGCCAGCAGTTTTTCTACGCGGGGGGCAGGCTCCTACAATGAGCAGTTCTTC | CASSFSTRGAGSYNEQFF
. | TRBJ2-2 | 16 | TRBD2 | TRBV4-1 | TGCGCCAGCAGCCAATTTCTAGCGGGGGGCGACGGGGAGCTGTTTTTT | CASSQFLAGGDGELFF